This T cell receptor beta chain appears in the sequencing data of a study of cytotoxic CD8 clonotypes in ibrutinib-treated CLL. Study-level results: Having risen at ibrutinib response, clonality had fallen back toward baseline by progression. Patients with sustained remission and those progressing were sampled at differing times.

Per the germline V gene, CDR1 is SEHNR and CDR2 is FQNEAQ (reference sequence). CDR3 length: 14 amino acids. V was pared by 8 bases and J by 5 bases, with 8 bases of the junction left unmatched. The repertoire was sequenced with immunoSEQ multiplex PCR; TCRdb's copy has only in-frame clones and lacks some. The sample records tens of thousands of clones, roughly two thirds being singletons. Concerning this clone itself: Its target is not known.

This rearrangement joins TRBV7-9 to TRBJ2-5, with 10 bases identical to TRBD2. This TCR derives from a human donor with chronic lymphocytic leukemia. Sequenced here: PBMCs, sampled after 12 months of ibrutinib treatment. DNA for the CDR3: TGTGCCAGCGATCGGATAGCGGGGGGTGAGACCCAGTACTTC. This codes for CASDRIAGGETQYF.